The sequence of this TCR beta chain was determined in a study of T cells after yellow fever vaccination. Overall study results and limits: Clones that expanded after primary vaccination mostly reappeared after the booster (approximately 96% CD4, approximately 85% CD8). Abundant clonotypes from the bulk population could have been carried over as contaminants into FACS-sorted repertoires. The appearance of a small share of clonotypes in both CD4 and CD8 compartments was observed.

For TCR, cDNA came from 5'RACE template switching, which added a universal primer site and UMIs. TCRdb re-derived calls from the 5' RACE reads in MiXCR, one entry per CDR3 protein. The repertoire has 100,000 to 150,000 distinct CDR3 sequences, about 8.2% of them found once; the top ten carry approximately 39%. A note on this clonotype: Its antigen is still unknown.

This CDR3 is 15 amino acids long. CDR1 is SGHTA and CDR2 is FQGNSA in the germline V gene. The V and J ends lost 2 bases and 2 bases respectively, with 12 bases between them. The V call is TRBV7-2, the J call TRBJ2-5; possibly TRBD2 for D (6 bases). The sequence came from a man aged 18 to 29 who received the YFV17D yellow fever vaccine. The sequenced sample was CD8+ T cells sorted from PBMCs, obtained on the day of the yellow fever booster vaccination. CDR3 DNA: TGTGCCAGCAGCTTAAAATTTGGGGGGCAAGAGACCCAGTACTTC. This gives the protein CASSLKFGGQETQYF.